Shown below are 30 T cell receptor beta chains from a single sample sequenced in a study of blood T cell repertoires in COVID-19. Measured with immunoSEQ multiplex PCR; TCRdb has only the in-frame clones, and not every one. The sample contains 200,000 or so clones, approximately 85% of which appear only once. Sequencing was done on a sample of peripheral blood. Receptors originate from a man in his sixties with acute or convalescent COVID-19.

This rearrangement joins TRBV19 to TRBJ2-3, with 10 positions matching TRBD1. Germline assignment: CDR1 LNHDA and CDR2 SQIVND (reference sequence). J lost 4 bases, V lost 3 bases, and 4 bases had no gene match. This CDR3 is 15 amino acids long. The CDR3 sequence: CASSMGTGVADTQYF. In DNA, the CDR3 is TGTGCCAGTAGTATGGGGACAGGGGTGGCAGATACGCAGTATTTT.

The chain couples TRBV11-1 to TRBJ2-1; D possibly corresponds to TRBD2 (6 bases). This CDR3 has 12 amino acids. The ends were cut back, 5 bases at V and 7 bases at J, with 9 bases in the middle. Germline V gives CDR1 SGHAT, CDR2 FQDESV (reference sequence). The CDR3 sequence: CASSPSGNEQFF. The CDR3 nucleotides are TGTGCCAGCAGCCCCAGCGGGAATGAGCAGTTCTTC.

Written as DNA, the CDR3 is TGTGCCAGCAGCTTAGGTATAGCCAGGGTCAATGAGCAGTTCTTC. It yields the protein CASSLGIARVNEQFF. The chain has TRBV11-3 and TRBJ2-1; D possibly corresponds to TRBD1 (5 bases). Germline CDR1 reads SGHNT; CDR2 reads YENEEA. The length of the CDR3 is 15 residues. V lost 1 base to trimming and J lost 6 bases, with 13 bases between them.

The chain combines TRBV12-3 or TRBV12-4 with TRBJ2-3; the D gene is possibly TRBD2 (6 bases). V was clipped by 7 bases and J by 5 bases, with 7 bases between them. The CDR3 sequence is 11 residues long. CDR3 protein: CASTGGDTQYF. The CDR3 DNA reads as TGTGCCAGCACCGGGGGAGATACGCAGTATTTT.

The chain links TRBV9 to TRBJ1-5; 9 nucleotides line up with TRBD1. Unmatched junction bases numbered 4, after V lost 3 bases and J lost 3 bases. This CDR3 is 15 amino acids long. Per the germline V gene, CDR1 is SGDLS and CDR2 is YYNGEE. The CDR3 DNA reads TGTGCCAGCAGCGCCGGGACAGGGATCAATCAGCCCCAGCATTTT. Its protein is CASSAGTGINQPQHF.

The rearrangement uses TRBV30 and TRBJ2-7, with 7 positions matching TRBD1. The CDR3 extends over 14 amino acids. Trimming at V came to 3 bases and at J to 0 bases, leaving 5 bases not matched to a gene. CDR1 is GTSNPN and CDR2 is SVGIG in the germline V gene (reference sequence). DNA of the CDR3: TGTGCCTGGAGAGACAGGGTGCTCTCCTACGAGCAGTACTTC. Translating it yields CAWRDRVLSYEQYF.

The chain couples TRBV6-1 to TRBJ2-5; tentatively, D is TRBD2 (5 bases). CDR3 size: 17 residues. Trimming removed 6 bases from V and 2 bases from J, with 22 bases in between. Germline V gene lookup returns CDR1 MNHNS and CDR2 SASEGT. DNA for the CDR3: TGTGCCAGCAGGGAAAGGGAAGGTTGGAGGATGCAAGAGACCCAGTACTTC. Residues: CASREREGWRMQETQYF.

The chain links TRBV27 to TRBJ1-1; D perhaps matches TRBD1 (5 bases). Trimming left V 5 bases short and J 4 bases short, with 17 bases between. The germline V gene encodes CDR1 MNHEY and CDR2 SMNVEV (reference sequence). The CDR3 has 15 amino acids. This CDR3 reads CASSPKIIRGTEAFF. The DNA for the CDR3 is TGTGCCAGCAGTCCGAAAATAATAAGGGGCACTGAAGCTTTCTTT.

The CDR3 region is CASISTSGRANEQFF. The CDR3 DNA sequence: TGTGCCAGTATTTCGACTAGCGGGAGGGCCAATGAGCAGTTCTTC. The chain has TRBV19 and TRBJ2-1, with 14 bases matching TRBD2. Looked up from germline, CDR1 is LNHDA and CDR2 is SQIVND (reference sequence). The V and J ends lost 7 bases and 6 bases, in that order; junction bases with no gene match: 5. CDR3 length: 15 residues.

The sample holds one count of this clone. CDR3 amino acids: CASSLAGEIKDTQYF. The DNA of the CDR3 is TGCGCCAGCAGCTTGGCCGGGGAGATTAAGGATACGCAGTATTTT. The J gene is TRBJ2-3, the V gene TRBV5-1; a weak D match, TRBD2 (5 bases). Germline V gene data show CDR1 as SGHRS and CDR2 as YFSETQ. The length of the CDR3 is 15 residues. Trimming took 0 bases from V and 6 from J, leaving 14 bases between them.

The chain links TRBV5-1 to TRBJ2-4; 9 positions match TRBD1. The CDR3 is made up of 15 amino acids. V lost 4 bases to trimming and J lost 8 bases; unmatched junction nucleotides: 10. Germline lookup yields CDR1 SGHRS and CDR2 YFSETQ. This chain's CDR3 is CASSPDGQGRDIQYF. CDR3 nucleotides: TGCGCCAGCAGCCCGGACGGACAGGGGAGGGACATTCAGTACTTC.

V and J are TRBV28 and TRBJ2-7; 7 bases fit TRBD1. The germline CDR1 and CDR2 sequences are MDHEN and SYDVKM. CDR3 length: 13 amino acids. Trimming cost V 7 bases and J 9 bases; bases outside gene matches: 12. In DNA form, the CDR3 reads TGTGCCAGCAATGTCCGGACAGGACGACCGCAGTACTTC. This encodes CASNVRTGRPQYF.

This clone was recorded once. The chain is built from TRBV6-2 or TRBV6-3 and TRBJ2-5, with 8 bases aligning to TRBD2. The CDR3 has 15 residues. J was trimmed by 5 bases and V by 2 bases; bases with no gene match: 7. CDR1 MNHEY and CDR2 SVGEGT come from the germline V gene. The CDR3 sequence is CASSYKAGDEETQYF. CDR3 bases: TGTGCCAGCAGTTACAAAGCGGGAGACGAGGAGACCCAGTACTTC.

The V and J genes are TRBV3-1 (or the pseudogene TRBV3-2) and TRBJ2-7; 7 bases match TRBD2. V was pared by 1 base and J by 3 bases, with 6 bases of the junction left unmatched. Germline values: CDR1 LGHDT, CDR2 YNNKEL (reference sequence). This CDR3 contains 15 residues. In DNA, the CDR3 is TGTGCCAGCAGCCAAGGGGGAGGGAGCGGCTACGAGCAGTACTTC. It encodes CASSQGGGSGYEQYF.

In its sample, this clone was seen a few times. The chain combines TRBV6-5 with TRBJ2-1; 9 bases align to TRBD2. The V gene's germline CDR1 is MNHEY and CDR2 SVGAGI. V lost 2 bases and J lost 10; bases outside the gene matches: 6. This CDR3 contains 14 residues. The CDR3 loop is CASSYGGRAQEQFF. The CDR3 nucleotides are TGTGCCAGCAGTTACGGCGGGAGGGCCCAAGAGCAGTTCTTC.

This chain links TRBV3-1 (or the pseudogene TRBV3-2) with TRBJ2-7; weak D call: TRBD2 (6 bases). V dropped 7 bases and J dropped 0 bases, with 13 bases sitting between them. From germline, CDR1 is LGHDT and CDR2 YNNKEL (reference sequence). The CDR3 has 14 residues. CDR3 in DNA: TGTGCCAGCAAGGAGGGACTTACCTCCTACGAGCAGTACTTC. It specifies CASKEGLTSYEQYF.

The CDR3 sequence is CASSLPSGSIYEQYF. The DNA for the CDR3 is TGTGCCAGCAGCCTACCCTCCGGGAGTATCTACGAGCAGTACTTC. V gene TRBV7-9 combines with J gene TRBJ2-7; D perhaps matches TRBD2 (6 bases). Deletions cut 5 bases from V and 3 bases from J, with 17 bases between. Germline CDR1 reads SEHNR; CDR2 reads FQNEAQ (reference sequence). The CDR3 is 15 residues long.

This chain uses TRBV4-1 with TRBJ2-5; D unresolved. Trimming cost V 4 bases and J 5 bases, with 11 bases left between them. The CDR3 is 13 residues long. Germline assignment: CDR1 MGHRA and CDR2 YSYEKL. This chain's CDR3 is CASSPLSRETQYF. The CDR3 bases are TGCGCCAGCAGCCCCCTGTCCCGGGAGACCCAGTACTTC.

The chain joins TRBV27 to TRBJ2-7; TRBD2 aligns across 12 bases. The V gene end was trimmed by 4 bases and the J gene end by 7 bases; junction bases not matched to a gene: 8. The CDR3 totals 15 residues. CDR1 and CDR2 (germline): MNHEY, SMNVEV (reference sequence). The DNA for the CDR3 is TGTGCCAGCAGTTCGGTGTCTAGCGGGAGGGATGAGCAGTACTTC. Translation: CASSSVSSGRDEQYF.

The chain joins TRBV20-1 to TRBJ1-1; 7 bases fit TRBD1. The CDR3 spans 10 residues. The junction had 1 base not matched to a gene; V was cut back by 7 bases and J by 5 bases. The germline gives CDR1 DFQATT, CDR2 SNEGSKA (reference sequence). The CDR3 bases are TGCAGTGTACAGGGGACTGAAGCTTTCTTT. The encoded protein is CSVQGTEAFF.

This clone has a handful of counts. V and J are TRBV28 and TRBJ1-1; tentatively, D is TRBD1 (5 bases). The CDR3 covers 14 residues. V shed 7 bases and J shed 1 base, with 13 bases lying between them. From germline, CDR1 is MDHEN and CDR2 SYDVKM. CDR3 sequence: CASTPRGRNTEAFF. The CDR3 DNA follows: TGTGCCAGCACCCCCCGGGGGAGGAACACTGAAGCTTTCTTT. Full variable domain (rest looked up from reference TRBV28 and TRBJ1-1): DVKVTQSSRYLVKRTGEKVFLECVQDMDHENMFWYRQDPGLGLRLIYFSYDVKMKEKGDIPEGYSVSREKKERFSLILESASTNQTSMYLCASTPRGRNTEAFFGQGTRLTVV.

The chain joins TRBV5-1 to TRBJ1-1; a possible D gene is TRBD1 (5 bases). The CDR3 length is 16 residues. Trimming took 5 bases from V and 0 from J, leaving 17 bases between them. CDR1 is SGHRS and CDR2 is YFSETQ in the germline V gene. This CDR3 is CASRSGGTTVNTEAFF. The CDR3 DNA follows: TGCGCCAGCAGATCTGGCGGGACGACAGTGAACACTGAAGCTTTCTTT.

This clone was recorded a few times. This chain joins TRBV5-1 and TRBJ1-1; no firm D call. CDR1 SGHRS and CDR2 YFSETQ come from the germline V gene. This CDR3 is built from 12 residues. Trimming cost V 2 bases and J 11 bases, with 13 bases left between them. The DNA of the CDR3 is TGCGCCAGCAGCTTCGAAGGGAGGTGGGCTTTCTTT. Amino acids: CASSFEGRWAFF.

This chain links TRBV9 with TRBJ2-7; 7 nucleotides align to TRBD2. The junction had 3 bases not matched to a gene; V was cut back by 1 base and J by 5 bases. Germline V CDR1 and CDR2: SGDLS, YYNGEE. The CDR3 is 13 amino acids. The CDR3 DNA reads TGTGCCAGCAGCGTAAAGGGAGGGGACGAGCAGTACTTC. As protein: CASSVKGGDEQYF.

The chain joins TRBV6-5 to TRBJ1-6; D might be TRBD1 (6 bases). CDR3 length: 16 residues. Trimming took 4 bases from V and 8 from J, leaving 18 bases between them. Germline V gene data show CDR1 as MNHEY and CDR2 as SVGAGI. The CDR3 protein is CASSSTLDRSYSPLHF. The CDR3 bases are TGTGCCAGCAGTTCCACACTAGACAGGTCCTATTCACCCCTCCACTTT.

The chain uses TRBV5-1 and TRBJ2-1; tentatively, D is TRBD1 (6 bases). CDR1 and CDR2 (germline): SGHRS, YFSETQ. Between the trimmed V and J ends, which lost 3 bases and 4 bases, there was a span of 11 bases. The CDR3 contains 14 residues. The DNA of the CDR3 is TGCGCCAGCAGCTCCGGGACACTTTACAATGAGCAGTTCTTC. It is translated as CASSSGTLYNEQFF.

The rearrangement links TRBV7-8 to TRBJ2-7; possible D gene TRBD1, 6 bases. The germline V gene has CDR1 SGHVS and CDR2 FQNEAQ. The CDR3 consists of 15 residues. V was trimmed by 4 bases and J by 0 bases, leaving 13 bases between them. CDR3 coding DNA: TGTGCCAGCAGCTCGACAGGCTTCTTCTCCTACGAGCAGTACTTC. Protein: CASSSTGFFSYEQYF.

This chain uses TRBV15 with TRBJ2-7; D is perhaps TRBD2 (7 bases). From germline, CDR1 is LNHNV and CDR2 YYDKDF (reference sequence). The CDR3 covers 14 residues. Trimming took off 3 bases at V and 6 bases at J, with 15 bases between the two ends. The CDR3 sequence is CATSSRGGRGEQYF. In DNA form, the CDR3 reads TGTGCCACCAGCAGCAGAGGGGGGAGGGGCGAGCAGTACTTC.

This clone occurred once. The gene calls are TRBV7-3 and TRBJ2-2; weak D call: TRBD2 (6 bases). CDR1 is SGHTA, CDR2 FQGTGA, per germline. CDR3 length: 14 residues. The ends were cut back, 3 bases at V and 4 bases at J, with 9 bases in the middle. CDR3 region: CASSFTGVTGELFF. CDR3 coding DNA: TGTGCCAGCAGCTTTACGGGGGTCACCGGGGAGCTGTTTTTT.

This chain joins TRBV7-2 and TRBJ2-1; TRBD2 agrees at 7 bases. The CDR3 totals 15 residues. J lost 5 bases, V lost 5 bases, and 9 bases had no gene match. Germline V gives CDR1 SGHTA, CDR2 FQGNSA. CDR3 coding DNA: TGTGCCAGCAGCCTGACTAGCAATCGCAACAATGAGCAGTTCTTC. Its translation is CASSLTSNRNNEQFF.